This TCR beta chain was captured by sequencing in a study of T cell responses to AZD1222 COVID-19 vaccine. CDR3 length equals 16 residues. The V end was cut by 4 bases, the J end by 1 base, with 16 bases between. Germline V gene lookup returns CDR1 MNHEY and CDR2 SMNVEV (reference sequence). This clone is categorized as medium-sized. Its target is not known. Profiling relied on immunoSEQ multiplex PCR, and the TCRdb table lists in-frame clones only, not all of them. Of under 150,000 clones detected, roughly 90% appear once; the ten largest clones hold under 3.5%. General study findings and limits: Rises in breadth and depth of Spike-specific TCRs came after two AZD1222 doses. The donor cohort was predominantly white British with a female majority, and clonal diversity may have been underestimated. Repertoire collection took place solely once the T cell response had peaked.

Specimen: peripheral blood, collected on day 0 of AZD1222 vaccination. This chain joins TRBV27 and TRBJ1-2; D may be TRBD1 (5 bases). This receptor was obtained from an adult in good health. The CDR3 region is CASSSLRDGYNYGYTF. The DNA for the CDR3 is TGTGCCAGCAGTTCACTGCGGGACGGCTATAACTATGGCTACACCTTC.